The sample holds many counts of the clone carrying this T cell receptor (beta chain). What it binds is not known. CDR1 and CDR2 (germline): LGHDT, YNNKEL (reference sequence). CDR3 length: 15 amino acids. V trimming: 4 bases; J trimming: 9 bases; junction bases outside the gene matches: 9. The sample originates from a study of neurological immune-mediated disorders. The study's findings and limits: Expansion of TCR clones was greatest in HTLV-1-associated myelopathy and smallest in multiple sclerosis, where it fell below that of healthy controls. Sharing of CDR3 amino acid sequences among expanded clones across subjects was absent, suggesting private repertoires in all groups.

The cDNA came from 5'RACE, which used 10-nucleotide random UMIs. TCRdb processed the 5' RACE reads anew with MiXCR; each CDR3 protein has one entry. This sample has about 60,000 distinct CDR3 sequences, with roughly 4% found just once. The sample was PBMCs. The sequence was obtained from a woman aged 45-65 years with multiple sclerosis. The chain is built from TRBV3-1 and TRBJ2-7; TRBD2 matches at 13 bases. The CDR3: CASSPRTSGSRGQYF. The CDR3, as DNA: TGTGCCAGCAGCCCCCGGACTAGCGGGAGTAGAGGGCAGTACTTC.